The 8 T cell receptor beta chains listed next were all sequenced from one sample in a study of beta chain features in type 1 diabetes. Expressed TCRB transcripts got sequenced, as all isolated RNA was reverse transcribed. Repertoires were generated with immunoSEQ multiplex PCR, while TCRdb's copy carries only in-frame clones and drops some. The sample yields roughly 610,000 clones, roughly a sixth seen once. Sequenced material: naive CD4+ T cells from blood. These receptors all come from a man younger than 35 in good health.

The chain links TRBV20-1 to TRBJ1-1; no definite D call. CDR1 is DFQATT and CDR2 is SNEGSKA in the germline V gene (reference sequence). CDR3 length equals 11 residues. The V and J ends lost 1 base and 11 bases respectively, with 11 bases between them. CDR3 loop: CSARVRVSAFF. The CDR3 nucleotides read TGCAGTGCTAGAGTTAGAGTTAGTGCTTTCTTT.

This sequence joins TRBV30 and TRBJ2-2; the D is unclear. Germline V lookup: CDR1 GTSNPN, CDR2 SVGIG (reference sequence). The CDR3 is 12 residues long. V was trimmed by 4 bases and J by 4 bases, leaving 7 bases between them. The CDR3: CAWNQVTGELFF. CDR3 DNA: TGTGCCTGGAACCAGGTCACCGGGGAGCTGTTTTTT.

The chain uses TRBV2 and TRBJ1-5, with D possibly matching TRBD1 (6 bases). Germline lookup yields CDR1 SNHLY and CDR2 FYNNEI. The CDR3 sequence is 15 residues long. The germline V and J ends were trimmed by 3 bases and 4 bases, with 13 bases remaining between them. CDR3 in DNA: TGTGCCAGCAGTGACCAAGGGGGAGGGAATCAGCCCCAGCATTTT. It is translated as CASSDQGGGNQPQHF.

In DNA form, the CDR3 reads TGTGCCAGCAGTTTCCACGACAGGACCTATGGCTACACCTTC. This gives the protein CASSFHDRTYGYTF. This chain uses TRBV28 with TRBJ1-2; perhaps TRBD1 as D (6 bases). V lost 3 bases and J lost 4, with 12 bases in between. The CDR3 contains 14 residues. CDR1 and CDR2 (germline): MDHEN, SYDVKM.

This clone was found a few times. This chain joins TRBV5-1 and TRBJ2-2; D is uncertain. Germline CDR1 and CDR2: SGHRS and YFSETQ. Trimming pared 0 bases from V and 4 bases from J, leaving 10 bases between. CDR3 length: 15 residues. CDR3 sequence: CASSLAPAFTGELFF. In DNA form, the CDR3 reads TGCGCCAGCAGCTTGGCCCCCGCCTTCACCGGGGAGCTGTTTTTT.

The rearrangement uses TRBV6-1 and TRBJ2-3; 8 nucleotides match TRBD1. The CDR3 runs to 15 residues. The V gene's germline CDR1 is MNHNS and CDR2 SASEGT. The ends lost 5 bases at V and 1 base at J; junction bases unmatched: 5. The CDR3 DNA follows: TGTGCCAGCAGTTCACCGGGACAGGGCACAGATACGCAGTATTTT. Encoded protein: CASSSPGQGTDTQYF.

This clone was picked up a small number of times. The genes are TRBV7-8 and TRBJ1-4; 8 bases fit TRBD1. Germline-derived CDR1 and CDR2 are SGHVS and FQNEAQ. The trim removed 4 bases at V and 7 bases at J, leaving 8 bases unmatched. The CDR3 sequence is 15 residues long. The chain's CDR3 is CASSWAGGLGEKLFF. The CDR3 nucleotides are TGTGCCAGCAGCTGGGCAGGGGGCCTTGGTGAAAAACTGTTTTTT.

About this clone itself: The sample holds other DNA sequences that translate to the same CDR3. The chain joins TRBV18 to TRBJ2-2; D call uncertain. This CDR3 contains 13 residues. Germline V gene lookup returns CDR1 KGHSH and CDR2 LQKENI. The V end lost 3 bases, the J end lost 2 bases, and 4 bases lay between the germline ends. The CDR3 region is CASSPSNTGELFF. The CDR3 bases are TGTGCCAGCTCACCTTCAAACACCGGGGAGCTGTTTTTT.